This TCR beta chain originates from a study of human thymus T cells (dated by TCRdb to the early 2020s). Notes on the research overall: The study used 7 or 8 infant thymus samples plus four related peripheral blood samples to characterize TCR alpha and beta repertoires. Donor ages ranged from about 7 to 244 days, and the cohort comprised about six male and a couple of female infants. Study-level results and caveats: Highly overlapping thymic TCR repertoires among unrelated individuals were reported in the related research. On average, thymus samples gave 750,000 to 1,000,000 unique TCRB clonotypes, whereas blood samples gave about 84,000. V and J gene segment usage appeared biased in both thymic and peripheral blood repertoires.

Points on this clone: Its antigen remains undetermined. Qualities for individual bases were not recorded, and no much larger clone is one base off.

Thymus tissue was collected as surgical resects that were removed during corrective cardiac surgery. The donors were immunologically healthy infants in Finland who had open corrective cardiac surgery for congenital heart defects. After being mechanically released from the tissue, thymocytes were kept at -70 degrees C in pellets of about 9-32 million cells. A QIAsymphony instrument was used to extract genomic DNA from frozen cell pellets. The immunoSEQ multiplex PCR assay was used to amplify the TCRB and TCRAD loci from a standardized amount of quality-controlled genomic DNA. The V(D)J region was spanned by amplicons of a length sufficient to cover the CDR3 and to identify V and J genes. The amplicons were sequenced on an Illumina platform via the commercial immunoSEQ service. On the study's bioinformatics: Primer bias and sequencing errors were corrected as previously described, and TCRAD and TCRB were defined on the basis of the IMGT database. immunoSEQ Analyzer 3.0 and VDJTools were used for repertoire analysis, which covered basic statistics, V/J segment usage, diversity estimates, rarefaction and pairwise overlap. Chao1, ChaoE, Efron-Thisted, Shannon and inverse Simpson indices were used to estimate diversity, which was also estimated on datasets down-sampled to the smallest sample. For repertoire overlap, CDR3 nucleotide sequence, V gene and J gene had to match strictly, and clustering was done by Jaccard-based multidimensional scaling. TCRdb mirrors the immuneACCESS table, restricted to in-frame sequences. Some clones are absent from its copies; in checked studies, under half trace to an unresolved V gene, and the reason for the others is unknown. V, J and clone size are taken as reported in that table, and D and trimming were inferred from the DNA itself. This sample has tens of thousands of clones in its table, and 85% to 95% of those were observed once. About 0.03% of the sample is held by the ten biggest clonotypes.

The CDR3 numbers 16 residues from cysteine through phenylalanine. Only the CDR3 region is kept as DNA, spanning 48 bases read in frame from base 1. The receptor comes from a girl under two years old with a congenital heart defect but otherwise immunologically healthy. The sample was thymus tissue. The V and J genes are TRBV21-1 and TRBJ1-1; the D call of TRBD1 is as the table states it, not checked on the DNA. TRBV21-1 represents a pseudogene. The DNA reads TGTGCCAGCAGCAAAGACACAGGGAAGTGGAACACTGAAGCTTTCTTT. This is translated as CASSKDTGKWNTEAFF.